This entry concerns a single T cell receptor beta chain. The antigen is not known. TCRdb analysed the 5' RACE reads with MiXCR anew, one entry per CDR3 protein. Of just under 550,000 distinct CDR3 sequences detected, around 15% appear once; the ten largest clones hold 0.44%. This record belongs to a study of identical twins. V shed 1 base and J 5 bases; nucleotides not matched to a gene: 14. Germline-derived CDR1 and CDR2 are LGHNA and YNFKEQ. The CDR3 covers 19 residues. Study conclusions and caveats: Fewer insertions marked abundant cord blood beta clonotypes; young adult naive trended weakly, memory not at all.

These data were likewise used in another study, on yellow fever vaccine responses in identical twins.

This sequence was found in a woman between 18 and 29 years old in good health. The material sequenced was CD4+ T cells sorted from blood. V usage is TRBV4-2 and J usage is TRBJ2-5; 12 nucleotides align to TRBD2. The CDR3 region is CASSQVSGASGGAMETQYF. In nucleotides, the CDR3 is TGTGCCAGCAGCCAAGTTAGCGGGGCTAGCGGGGGGGCGATGGAGACCCAGTACTTC.